One sample yielded the 6 T cell receptor beta chains listed below, sequenced in a study of CD8 T cells in ankylosing spondylitis. General study results and limits: Ankylosing spondylitis blood appeared to be characterized by a TCR beta motif of about 8 highly homologous variants.

No antigen has been identified for these receptors. TCRdb reprocessed the 5' RACE reads with MiXCR, giving one entry per CDR3 protein. Found here are roughly 400,000 distinct CDR3 sequences, 20% to 25% of them singletons; the top ten hold about a sixth. Input material: blood, either unsorted or a sorted T cell fraction (not recorded which). These receptors were collected from a male donor with ankylosing spondylitis.

The rearrangement links TRBV10-3 to TRBJ2-1; 8 bases agree with TRBD2. The ends lost 4 bases at V and 8 bases at J; junction bases unmatched: 13. CDR3 length: 16 amino acids. In germline, CDR1 is ENHRY, CDR2 SYGVKD. As DNA, the CDR3 is TGTGCCATCAGTGCCTCTAGTAGCGGGGTTGCTTATGAGCAGTTCTTC. It is translated as CAISASSSGVAYEQFF.

This chain connects TRBV25-1 to TRBJ2-1; D perhaps matches TRBD2 (5 bases). CDR1 is MGHDK and CDR2 is SYGVNS in the germline V gene. V lost 3 bases, J lost 7 bases, and 16 bases lay in between. This CDR3 has 15 amino acids. In DNA form, the CDR3 reads TGTGCCAGCAGTGATTCAGGACTTACTTGGAATGAGCAGTTCTTC. Amino acid sequence: CASSDSGLTWNEQFF. Variable domain in full (rest from reference TRBV25-1 and TRBJ2-1): EADIYQTPRYLVIGTGKKITLECSQTMGHDKMYWYQQDPGMELHLIHYSYGVNSTEKGDLSSESTVSRIRTEHFPLTLESARPSHTSQYLCASSDSGLTWNEQFFGPGTRLTVL.

This chain connects TRBV19 to TRBJ2-7; tentatively, D is TRBD2 (6 bases). The germline gives CDR1 LNHDA, CDR2 SQIVND (reference sequence). The CDR3 consists of 14 residues. The V gene lost 7 bases and the J gene lost 5 bases, with 18 bases spanning the gap. In DNA, the CDR3 is TGTGCCAGTAAGGTAGCGGAGTTCCTGGACGAGCAGTACTTC. Protein sequence: CASKVAEFLDEQYF.

The chain links TRBV5-1 to TRBJ1-2, with D possibly TRBD1 on 5 matching bases. CDR1 is SGHRS and CDR2 is YFSETQ in the germline V gene. V was pared by 3 bases and J by 4 bases, with 16 bases between. The CDR3 length is 15 residues. In nucleotides, the CDR3 is TGCGCCAGCAGCTGGGGCCGTGGGGGGACCTATGGCTACACCTTC. The encoded protein is CASSWGRGGTYGYTF.

This chain connects TRBV12-3 or TRBV12-4 to TRBJ2-5; 10 bases align to TRBD2. CDR3 length equals 17 residues. The V gene end was trimmed by 3 bases and the J gene end by 7 bases; junction bases not matched to a gene: 14. The CDR3 loop is CASSLWLAGAIVGTQYF. The CDR3, as DNA: TGTGCCAGCAGTTTGTGGCTAGCGGGAGCAATAGTCGGGACCCAGTACTTC.

The CDR3 protein is CASSQDMQGILFF. The DNA for the CDR3 is TGCGCCAGCAGCCAAGATATGCAGGGTATTCTGTTTTTT. The chain has TRBV4-3 and TRBJ1-4, with D possibly TRBD1 on 5 matching bases. The CDR3 extends over 13 amino acids. Germline V lookup: CDR1 LGHNA, CDR2 YSLEER. V lost 0 bases and J 14 bases, leaving 13 bases between the germline ends.